This T cell receptor (beta chain) originates from a study of blood T cell repertoires in COVID-19. Study details: COVID-19 samples from acute and convalescent phases originated in the United States, Italy and Spain.

Per the study methods: It was from reference gene primer amplification that nucleated cell counts were estimated. TCRdb keeps only in-frame clones here, not all; method: immunoSEQ multiplex PCR. That table gives V, J and clone size, and the DNA gave D and trimming. The sample consists of about 120,000 clones, 85% to 90% of them appearing once. Germline-derived CDR1 and CDR2 are MNHEY and SMNVEV (reference sequence). Trimming shortened V by 3 bases and J by 2 bases, and 7 bases separated the two germline ends. This CDR3 contains 13 residues. Patients of the Seattle cohort, enrolled during active infection, were followed longitudinally.

The chain has TRBV27 and TRBJ2-5, with TRBD2 as a possible D gene (5 bases). The sequence was obtained from a woman in her sixties with COVID-19, enrolled during active disease. Source material: peripheral blood. The CDR3 protein is CASSFGGQETQYF. CDR3 DNA: TGTGCCAGCAGTTTCGGCGGGCAAGAGACCCAGTACTTC.